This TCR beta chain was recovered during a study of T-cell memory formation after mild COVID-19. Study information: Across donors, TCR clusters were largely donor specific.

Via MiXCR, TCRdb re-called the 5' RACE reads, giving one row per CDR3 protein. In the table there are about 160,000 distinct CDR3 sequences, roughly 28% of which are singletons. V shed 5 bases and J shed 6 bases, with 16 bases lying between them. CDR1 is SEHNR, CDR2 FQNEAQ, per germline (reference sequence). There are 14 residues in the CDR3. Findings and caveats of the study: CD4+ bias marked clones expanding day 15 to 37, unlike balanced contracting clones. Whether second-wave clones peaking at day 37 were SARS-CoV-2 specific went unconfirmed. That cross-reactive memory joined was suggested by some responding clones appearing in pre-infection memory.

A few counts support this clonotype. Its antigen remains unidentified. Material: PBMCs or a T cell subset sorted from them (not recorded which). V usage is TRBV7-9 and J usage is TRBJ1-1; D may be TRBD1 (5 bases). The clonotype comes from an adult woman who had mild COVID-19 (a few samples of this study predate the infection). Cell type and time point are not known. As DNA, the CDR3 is TGTGCCAGCAGCGACCCGGAGCAGGGAGCTGAAGCTTTCTTT. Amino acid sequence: CASSDPEQGAEAFF.